Below, 24 T cell receptor beta chains from the same sample are listed, as sequenced in a study of cytomegalovirus exposure and HLA in healthy donors. Both 60 Vbeta primers and 13 Jbeta primers went into the PCR. Generated by immunoSEQ multiplex PCR, the TCRdb table keeps only in-frame clones and is missing some. This sample's clone table lists more than 40,000 clones. Specimen: PBMCs. The source is a woman aged 40 to 49 in good health and CMV-seronegative.

The rearrangement uses TRBV7-9 and TRBJ1-5; TRBD1 is a possible D gene (5 bases). From germline, CDR1 is SEHNR and CDR2 FQNEAQ (reference sequence). Between the trimmed V and J ends, which lost 3 bases and 3 bases, there was a span of 9 bases. This CDR3 comprises 14 residues. CDR3 in amino acids: CASSLGGFNQPQHF. The CDR3 DNA sequence: TGTGCCAGCAGCTTGGGGGGGTTCAATCAGCCCCAGCATTTT.

The chain combines TRBV7-9 with TRBJ1-2, with no clear D. The CDR3 extends over 10 amino acids. Germline CDR1 and CDR2: SEHNR and FQNEAQ (reference sequence). The ends were cut back, 5 bases at V and 12 bases at J, with 10 bases in the middle. The CDR3 sequence is CASSRWEHTF. The CDR3 coding sequence is TGTGCCAGCAGCCGTTGGGAGCACACCTTC.

The V gene is TRBV18, the J gene TRBJ1-5; the D is unclear. Germline-derived CDR1 and CDR2 are KGHSH and LQKENI. This CDR3 has 15 residues. Trimming removed 4 bases from V and 0 bases from J, with 10 bases in between. The CDR3 sequence: CASSLTVDSNQPQHF. The CDR3, as DNA: TGTGCCAGCTCACTGACTGTCGATAGCAATCAGCCCCAGCATTTT.

The chain recombines TRBV6-5 with TRBJ1-2, with 9 nucleotides matching TRBD1. Germline CDR1 and CDR2: MNHEY and SVGAGI. This CDR3 is built from 15 residues. V was pared by 8 bases and J by 5 bases, with 12 bases of the junction left unmatched. CDR3 in amino acids: CASLPGQGLGYGYTF. The CDR3 coding sequence is TGTGCCAGCCTTCCGGGACAGGGATTGGGTTATGGCTACACCTTC.

The rearrangement links TRBV5-1 to TRBJ2-7; TRBD2 might be the D (6 bases). The ends were cut back, 1 base at V and 3 bases at J, with 11 bases in the middle. Germline CDR1 SGHRS, CDR2 YFSETQ. There are 14 residues in the CDR3. The CDR3 DNA reads as TGCGCCAGCAGCTTGATACCTAGCGTCTACGAGCAGTACTTC. Its translation is CASSLIPSVYEQYF.

This rearrangement joins TRBV4-3 to TRBJ1-4; D is ambiguous. CDR3 size: 16 residues. Deletions cut 0 bases from V and 5 bases from J, with 13 bases between. In germline, CDR1 is LGHNA, CDR2 YSLEER. The CDR3 bases are TGCGCCAGCAGCCAAGATTATGCGCCCGGGAATGAAAAACTGTTTTTT. Residues: CASSQDYAPGNEKLFF.

The chain carries TRBV28 and TRBJ2-7, with 9 bases matching TRBD2. The germline gives CDR1 MDHEN, CDR2 SYDVKM. With V trimmed by 3 bases and J by 6 bases, 15 bases remained unmatched. The length of the CDR3 is 17 residues. As DNA, the CDR3 is TGTGCCAGCAGTTTGGGCCCTCGCGGGAGGGCCGAGGTCGAGCAGTACTTC. Residues: CASSLGPRGRAEVEQYF.

The chain uses TRBV19 and TRBJ2-1; D remains ambiguous. V was trimmed by 1 base and J by 5 bases, leaving 6 bases between them. Per germline, CDR1 LNHDA and CDR2 SQIVND (reference sequence). The length of the CDR3 is 13 residues. The CDR3 is CASSIVHNNEQFF. In nucleotides, the CDR3 is TGTGCCAGTAGTATAGTACACAACAATGAGCAGTTCTTC.

V is TRBV9 and J is TRBJ2-1, with D unresolved. V shed 0 bases and J shed 9 bases, with 13 bases lying between them. The CDR3 has 14 amino acids. Germline CDR1 reads SGDLS; CDR2 reads YYNGEE. The CDR3 protein is CASSVDSRSAEQFF. For the CDR3, the DNA is TGTGCCAGCAGCGTAGACAGCAGGTCGGCTGAGCAGTTCTTC.

V usage is TRBV28 and J usage is TRBJ1-2; D not resolved. CDR3 length: 16 residues. The germline V gene has CDR1 MDHEN and CDR2 SYDVKM. The V and J ends lost 7 bases and 7 bases respectively, with 25 bases between them. The CDR3 reads CASNMRPSLILGGYTF. CDR3 DNA: TGTGCCAGCAACATGAGGCCATCATTAATCCTGGGTGGCTACACCTTC.

The J gene is TRBJ2-6, the V gene TRBV6-5; D call uncertain. V was cut by 4 bases and J by 2 bases, with 6 bases left in between. The CDR3 loop spans 14 amino acids. Looked up from germline, CDR1 is MNHEY and CDR2 is SVGAGI. CDR3 amino acids: CASSSNAGANVLTF. CDR3 DNA sequence: TGTGCCAGCAGTTCTAATGCTGGGGCCAACGTCCTGACTTTC.

V and J are TRBV28 and TRBJ2-3, with TRBD1 identical over 8 bases. The J segment lost 5 bases and the V segment lost 6 bases, leaving 7 bases of the junction unmatched. The CDR3 sequence is 14 residues long. Germline V lookup: CDR1 MDHEN, CDR2 SYDVKM. CDR3 bases: TGTGCCAGCAGGCAGACAGGGGTCGGAGATACGCAGTATTTT. It specifies CASRQTGVGDTQYF.

CDR3 DNA sequence: TGTGCCAGCAAGGGTGGAGTAGGAGGGACTGAAGCTTTCTTT. Encoded protein: CASKGGVGGTEAFF. This sequence joins TRBV2 and TRBJ1-1; D is uncertain. The CDR3 totals 14 residues. The germline V gene encodes CDR1 SNHLY and CDR2 FYNNEI. Trimming removed 7 bases from V and 5 bases from J, with 17 bases in between.

For this clone: The junction shows a germline mismatch at one end, possibly a read error. This chain links TRBV4-2 with TRBJ1-1; the match to TRBD1 covers 7 bases. The CDR3 is 16 residues long. Germline CDR1 is LGHNA and CDR2 is YNFKEQ. The CDR3 bases are TGTGCCAGCAGCCCCCCGGGACAGCTGAGGGGCACTGAAGATTTCTTT. Protein product: CASSPPGQLRGTEDFF.

This chain connects TRBV7-3 to TRBJ1-1; weak D call: TRBD1 (6 bases). Trimming shortened V by 5 bases and J by 4 bases, and 14 bases separated the two germline ends. Germline V CDR1 and CDR2: SGHTA, FQGTGA. The CDR3 is 14 residues long. The CDR3 bases are TGTGCCAGCAGCGAGGGGGTTATAGGCACTGAAGCTTTCTTT. It is translated as CASSEGVIGTEAFF.

This chain links TRBV11-3 with TRBJ2-7, with D possibly matching TRBD1 (6 bases). CDR1 is SGHNT and CDR2 is YENEEA in the germline V gene. The length of the CDR3 is 13 residues. With 6 bases removed from V and 3 bases from J, the gap between germline ends came to 12 bases. In nucleotides, the CDR3 is TGTGCCAGCAGTCCAGGGGAGCACTACGAGCAGTACTTC. It encodes CASSPGEHYEQYF.

The chain couples TRBV5-8 to TRBJ2-5; 13 nucleotides agree with TRBD2. Germline V CDR1 and CDR2: SGHTS, YDEGEE. This CDR3 has 15 amino acids. The V and J ends lost 3 bases and 2 bases, in that order; junction bases with no gene match: 1. The CDR3 reads CASSWGLAGQETQYF. The DNA of the CDR3 is TGTGCCAGCAGCTGGGGACTAGCGGGACAAGAGACCCAGTACTTC. Based on the CDR3 plus reference TRBV5-8 and TRBJ2-5, the full variable domain is EAGVTQSPTHLIKTRGQQATLRCSPISGHTSVYWYQQALGLGLQFLLWYDEGEERNRGNFPPRFSGRQFPNYSSELNVNALELEDSALYLCASSWGLAGQETQYFGPGTRLLVL.

The chain is built from TRBV7-2 and TRBJ1-5; TRBD1 is a possible D gene (5 bases). CDR3 size: 14 residues. V lost 4 bases to trimming and J lost 8 bases, with 15 bases between them. Germline CDR1 SGHTA, CDR2 FQGNSA. CDR3 amino acids: CASSSKRGKEPQHF. Written as DNA, the CDR3 is TGTGCCAGCAGCTCGAAAAGGGGAAAGGAGCCCCAGCATTTT.

This sequence joins TRBV6-5 and TRBJ2-1; D unresolved. Germline values: CDR1 MNHEY, CDR2 SVGAGI. This CDR3 has 15 amino acids. V lost 6 bases and J lost 0, with 12 bases in between. CDR3 nucleotides: TGTGCCAGCAGCGCGAGCGTCAGCTCCTACAATGAGCAGTTCTTC. Encoded protein: CASSASVSSYNEQFF.

J is TRBJ2-1 and V is TRBV18; 13 bases are a match to TRBD2. CDR3 length equals 18 residues. Germline loops: CDR1 KGHSH, CDR2 LQKENI. The ends lost 3 bases at V and 5 bases at J; junction bases unmatched: 10. The CDR3 here is CASSPPGLAGPFHNEQFF. The CDR3 nucleotides are TGTGCCAGCTCACCCCCGGGACTAGCGGGACCCTTCCACAATGAGCAGTTCTTC.

V is TRBV14 and J is TRBJ2-2, with D hard to call. The V gene's germline CDR1 is SGHDN and CDR2 FVKESK. V was pared by 1 base and J by 4 bases, with 4 bases between. The CDR3 loop spans 13 amino acids. CDR3 sequence reads: CASSQAVTGELFF. CDR3 sequence (DNA): TGTGCCAGCAGCCAAGCCGTCACCGGGGAGCTGTTTTTT.

This chain joins TRBV5-1 and TRBJ2-7; D is perhaps TRBD1 (6 bases). The germline gives CDR1 SGHRS, CDR2 YFSETQ. The CDR3 loop spans 16 amino acids. The V end was cut by 1 base, the J end by 1 base, with 15 bases between. The CDR3 DNA sequence: TGCGCCAGCAGCTTGCTAACCGGGACATCATCCTACGAGCAGTACTTC. This encodes CASSLLTGTSSYEQYF.

The chain has TRBV6-5 and TRBJ2-7; no clear D gene. The V gene's germline CDR1 is MNHEY and CDR2 SVGAGI. The V end was cut by 4 bases, the J end by 2 bases, with 15 bases between. This CDR3 has 15 amino acids. CDR3 sequence (DNA): TGTGCCAGCAGTTTCACCGGGTCCGCGGCCTACGAGCAGTACTTC. Protein: CASSFTGSAAYEQYF.

The J gene is TRBJ2-2, the V gene TRBV11-2; D not certain. Germline CDR1 and CDR2: SGHAT and FQNNGV. V was cut by 3 bases and J by 1 base, with 6 bases left in between. The CDR3 consists of 14 residues. CDR3 sequence: CASSFLRNTGELFF. CDR3 in DNA: TGTGCCAGCAGCTTCCTCCGGAACACCGGGGAGCTGTTTTTT.